The entry below gives a single T cell receptor beta chain sequence along with its context. This sample was taken from a study of control samples from healthy donors and cancer patients. The protocol was immunoSEQ multiplex PCR, while the TCRdb copy is restricted to in-frame clones and leaves out a portion. This sample carries about 51,000 clones, roughly 90% of them seen once, and the ten largest clones take approximately 40%. Sequenced input: PBMCs. This TCR was recovered from a middle-aged man with head and neck cancer.

CDR3 sequence (DNA): TGTGCCACCAGTGATTGGGACCTCCCGGAGACCCAGTACTTC. It translates to CATSDWDLPETQYF. The rearrangement links TRBV24-1 to TRBJ2-5; TRBD1 or TRBD2 may be the D gene (5 bases each). Trimming stripped 2 bases from V and 5 bases from J, with 11 bases between. This CDR3 is 14 amino acids long. From germline, CDR1 is KGHDR and CDR2 SFDVKD.